The rows below give T cell receptor beta chains drawn from one sample of a study of identical twins. TCRdb re-analysed the 5' RACE reads in MiXCR, keeping a single row per CDR3 protein. The sample yields approximately 500,000 distinct CDR3 sequences, 13% to 15% seen once. These sequences were also reported in another study, on yellow fever vaccine responses in identical twins.

The sample comprised CD4+ T cells sorted from blood. The source of these receptors is a woman aged 18-29 years in good health. The CDR3 runs from the conserved cysteine through the conserved F or W.

>TRBV10-3|TRBJ2-1
CAITAGGPYNEQFF
>TRBV7-9|TRBJ1-5
CASSPGAQPRQPQHF
>TRBV20-1|TRBJ2-4
CSASDPTGLDIQYF
>TRBV7-9|TRBJ1-5
CASSLGGDNQPQHF
>TRBV20-1|TRBJ2-7
CSASGRSDEQYF
>TRBV15|TRBJ2-1
CATSRAVGEQFF
>TRBV5-6|TRBJ2-1
CSSSLWLSGYNEQFF
>TRBV10-3|TRBJ2-7
CAISGPDSSYEQYF
>TRBV12-3/TRBV12-4|TRBJ1-1
CASSFGSNTEAFF
>TRBV5-1|TRBJ1-3
CASSVGGTDSGNTIYF
>TRBV2|TRBJ2-1
CASSDVLAGKAAYNEQFF
>TRBV11-2|TRBJ2-1
CASSSLAGGYNDQFF
>TRBV3-1|TRBJ2-3
CASSQGRGGLDTQYF
>TRBV21-1|TRBJ2-1
CASVLDNEQFF
>TRBV7-2|TRBJ2-3
CASSPMGLPTQYF
>TRBV14|TRBJ2-1
CASRSDPLAGGNNEQFF
>TRBV25-1|TRBJ2-4
CASSEWAGEGKNIQYF
>TRBV5-1|TRBJ2-2
CASSYGQGSGELFF
>TRBV20-1|TRBJ2-1
CSARESYNEQFF